This entry is about one TCR beta chain. This record comes from a study of beta chain features in type 1 diabetes. All of the isolated RNA was reverse transcribed, so expressed TCRB transcripts were sequenced. Profiled with immunoSEQ multiplex PCR; TCRdb holds only in-frame clones, not every one. The sample records some 270,000 clones, roughly 13% being singletons. The sequenced sample consisted of naive CD4+ T cells from blood. The TCR sequence derives from a woman between 40 and 55 years old in good health.

The CDR3 sequence is CATSTLGDVAYEQYF. Written as DNA, the CDR3 is TGTGCCACCAGCACTCTAGGGGATGTTGCCTACGAGCAGTACTTC. This chain links TRBV15 with TRBJ2-5, with D possibly being TRBD1 (5 bases). The end of the DNA is better explained by TRBJ2-7, so the J call may be wrong. Per the germline V gene, CDR1 is LNHNV and CDR2 is YYDKDF (reference sequence). This CDR3 has 15 residues.